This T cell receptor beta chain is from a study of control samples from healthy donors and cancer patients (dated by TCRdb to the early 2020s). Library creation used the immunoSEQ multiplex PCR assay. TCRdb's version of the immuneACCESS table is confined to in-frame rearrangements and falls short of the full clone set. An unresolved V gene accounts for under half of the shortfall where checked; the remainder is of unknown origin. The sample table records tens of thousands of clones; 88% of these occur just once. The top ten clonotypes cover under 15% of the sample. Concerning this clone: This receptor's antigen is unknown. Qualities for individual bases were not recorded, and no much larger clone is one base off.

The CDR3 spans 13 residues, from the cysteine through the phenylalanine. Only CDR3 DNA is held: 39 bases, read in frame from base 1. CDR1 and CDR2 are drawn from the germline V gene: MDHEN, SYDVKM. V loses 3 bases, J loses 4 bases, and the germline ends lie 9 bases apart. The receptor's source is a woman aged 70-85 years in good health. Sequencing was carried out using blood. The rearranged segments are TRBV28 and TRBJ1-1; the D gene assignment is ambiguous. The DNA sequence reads TGTGCCAGCAGTTTTGGTGGTATCACTGAAGCTTTCTTT. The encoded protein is CASSFGGITEAFF. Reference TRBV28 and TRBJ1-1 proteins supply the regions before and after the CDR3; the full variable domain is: DVKVTQSSRYLVKRTGEKVFLECVQDMDHENMFWYRQDPGLGLRLIYFSYDVKMKEKGDIPEGYSVSREKKERFSLILESASTNQTSMYLCASSFGGITEAFFGQGTRLTVV.